What follows are 2 T cell receptor beta chains derived from one specimen sequenced in a study of identical twins. A single record per CDR3 protein comes from TCRdb applying MiXCR to the 5' RACE reads. Counted here are approximately 550,000 distinct CDR3 sequences, 20% to 25% occurring once; the ten biggest clones make up 0.45% to 0.5%. Separately, the same data were catalogued under a study of yellow fever vaccine responses in identical twins.

The sequencing sample was made of CD4+ T cells sorted from blood. Source of these receptors: a woman younger than 35 in good health.

This CDR3 reads CATSPSGNYGYTF. The CDR3 DNA reads TGTGCCACCAGCCCTTCAGGGAACTATGGCTACACCTTC. The chain joins TRBV15 to TRBJ1-2, with D maybe TRBD1 (5 bases). CDR3 length: 13 residues. V gave up 5 bases and J gave up 2 bases, with 9 bases separating them. From germline, CDR1 is LNHNV and CDR2 YYDKDF (reference sequence).

The chain links TRBV28 to TRBJ1-5; D possibly corresponds to TRBD1 (6 bases). V was pared by 1 base and J by 0 bases, with 10 bases between. The CDR3 has 16 amino acids. Germline loops: CDR1 MDHEN, CDR2 SYDVKM. The CDR3: CASSLSSRGSNQPQHF. The CDR3 nucleotides are TGTGCCAGCAGTTTATCTTCCAGGGGTAGCAATCAGCCCCAGCATTTT.